This T cell receptor (beta chain) was captured in a study of CD8+CD57+ T cells in acquired aplastic anemia. Looking at the study overall: Quantities of DNA derived from sorted CD4+ and CD8+ cells averaged around 3 ug.

The study profiled TCR beta VDJ and CDR3 using genomic DNA as template. TCRdb analysed the reads with MiXCR anew, one entry per CDR3 protein. The top ten hold approximately 12% of the sample, which has 150,000 or so distinct CDR3 sequences, around half seen once. Whole-study results and caveats: It was found that 25 to 35 CD8+ CDR3 sequences were shared between patients and controls. For CD8+ Simpson's diversity, patients and controls showed no significant difference.

This clonotype was seen ten or more times. The target antigen is unknown. CDR1 is SGHTA and CDR2 is FQGNSA in the germline V gene. The CDR3 has 16 residues. The ends were cut back, 1 base at V and 5 bases at J, with 17 bases in the middle. Patients chosen for sequencing had shown CD8+CD57+ cell expansion by flow cytometry. All patients were therapy-naive when blood was sampled. This TCR derives from a human donor with aplastic anemia. The chain has TRBV7-2 and TRBJ2-5; D gene uncertain. Sequenced material: sorted CD4+, CD8+, or CD8+CD57+ T cells (not recorded which) from PBMCs. CDR3 region: CASSLGLLELGETQYF. The CDR3 nucleotides are TGTGCCAGCAGCTTAGGACTCTTGGAATTAGGGGAGACCCAGTACTTC.